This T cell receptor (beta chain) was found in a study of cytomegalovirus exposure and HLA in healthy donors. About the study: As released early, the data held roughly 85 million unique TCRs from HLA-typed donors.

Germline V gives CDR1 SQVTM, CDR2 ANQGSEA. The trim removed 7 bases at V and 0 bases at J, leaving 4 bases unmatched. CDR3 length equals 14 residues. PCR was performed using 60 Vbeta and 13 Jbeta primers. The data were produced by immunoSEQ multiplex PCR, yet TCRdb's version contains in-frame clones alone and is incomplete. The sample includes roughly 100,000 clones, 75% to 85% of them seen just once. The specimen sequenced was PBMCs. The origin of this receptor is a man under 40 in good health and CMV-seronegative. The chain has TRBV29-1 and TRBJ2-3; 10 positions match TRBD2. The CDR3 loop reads CSGILAGSTDTQYF. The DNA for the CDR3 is TGCAGCGGGATACTAGCGGGAAGCACAGATACGCAGTATTTT.